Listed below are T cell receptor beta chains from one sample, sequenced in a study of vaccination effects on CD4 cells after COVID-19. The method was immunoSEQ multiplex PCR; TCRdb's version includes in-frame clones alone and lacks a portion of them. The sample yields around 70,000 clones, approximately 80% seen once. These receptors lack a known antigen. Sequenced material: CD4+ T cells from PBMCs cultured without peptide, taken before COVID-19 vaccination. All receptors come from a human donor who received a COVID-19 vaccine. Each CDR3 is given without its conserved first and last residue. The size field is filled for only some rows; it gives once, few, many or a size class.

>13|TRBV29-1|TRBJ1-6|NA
SVEENGAKNSPLH
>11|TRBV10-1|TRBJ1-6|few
ASSETLLEPLH
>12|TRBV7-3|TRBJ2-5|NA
ASSQVGGEETQY
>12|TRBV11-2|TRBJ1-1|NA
ASSLRLENTEAF
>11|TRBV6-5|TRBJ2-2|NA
AIKESNTGELF
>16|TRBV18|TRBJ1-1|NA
ASSPPRGRDRMNTEAF
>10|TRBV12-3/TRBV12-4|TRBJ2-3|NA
ASSPTTDTQY
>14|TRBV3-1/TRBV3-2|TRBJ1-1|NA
ASSQALRAPNTEAF
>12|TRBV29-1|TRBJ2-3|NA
SVNLDRRGDTQY
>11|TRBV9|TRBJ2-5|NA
ASSENRGETQY
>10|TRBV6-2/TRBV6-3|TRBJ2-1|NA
ASSDTGTEQF
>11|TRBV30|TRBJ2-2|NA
AWSRLNTGELF
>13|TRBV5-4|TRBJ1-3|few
ASSLAATAGNTIY
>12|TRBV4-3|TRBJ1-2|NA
ASSQVRADYGYT
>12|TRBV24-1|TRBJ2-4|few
ATSDSSGPNIQY
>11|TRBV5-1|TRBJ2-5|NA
ASSLEGGETQY
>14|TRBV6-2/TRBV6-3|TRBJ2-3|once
ASSYGPGESTDTQY
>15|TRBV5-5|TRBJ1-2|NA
ASSLAPPPTDKDGYT
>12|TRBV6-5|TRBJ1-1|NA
ASRAGTDDTEAF
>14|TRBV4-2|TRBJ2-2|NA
ASSQDRISNTGELF
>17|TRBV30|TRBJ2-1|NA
AWDRGRVSGGARYNEQF
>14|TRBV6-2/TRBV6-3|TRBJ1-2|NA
ASSYAGAVSDYGYT
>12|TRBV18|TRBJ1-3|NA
ASSRDRAGNTIY
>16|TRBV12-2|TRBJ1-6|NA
ASRPSRTARSYNSPLH
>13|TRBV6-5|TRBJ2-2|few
ASSNEQRGTGELF
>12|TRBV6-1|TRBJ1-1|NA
ASSEGPTNTEAF
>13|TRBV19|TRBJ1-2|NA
ASSIRGRTNYGYT
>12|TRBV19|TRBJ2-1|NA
ASRNRGRDNEQF
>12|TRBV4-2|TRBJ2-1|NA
ASSLQTSGNEQF
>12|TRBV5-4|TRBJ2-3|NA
ASSLSGTGDTQY
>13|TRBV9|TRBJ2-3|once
ASSPGTGRADTQY
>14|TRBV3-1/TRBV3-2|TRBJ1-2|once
ASSHLLSTGVYGYT
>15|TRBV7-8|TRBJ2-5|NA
ASTIRGLAGGQETQY
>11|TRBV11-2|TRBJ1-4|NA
ASSLDRNEKLF
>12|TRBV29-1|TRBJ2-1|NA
SGLSGGAYNEQF
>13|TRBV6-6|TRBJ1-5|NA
ASSRGTGWDQPQH
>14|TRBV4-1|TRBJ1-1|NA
ASTQEGQGTGAEAF
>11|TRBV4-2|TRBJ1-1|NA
ASSQEGRAEAF
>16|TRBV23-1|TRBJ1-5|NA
ASSQSRQGKGSNQPQH
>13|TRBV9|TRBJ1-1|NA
ASSVVGQGNTEAF
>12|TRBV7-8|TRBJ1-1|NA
ASSLALGGTEAF
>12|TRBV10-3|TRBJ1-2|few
ATYTPGEGYGYT
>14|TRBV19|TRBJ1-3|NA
ASTKEMVFSGNTIY
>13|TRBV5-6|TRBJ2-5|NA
ASSSNGQGQETQY
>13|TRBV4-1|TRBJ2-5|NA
ASSQDPVNQETQY
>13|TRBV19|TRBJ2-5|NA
ASSSLTGFQETQY
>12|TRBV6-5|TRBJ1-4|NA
ASRQTGWGGKLF
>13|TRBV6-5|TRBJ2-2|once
ASRQQGVNTGELF
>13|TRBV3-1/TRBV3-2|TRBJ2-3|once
ASSWGGSRTDTQY
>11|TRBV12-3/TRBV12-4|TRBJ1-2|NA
ASSSRNVGGYT
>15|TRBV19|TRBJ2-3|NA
ASSVDRGRASTDTQY
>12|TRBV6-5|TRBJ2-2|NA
ATGQGINTGELF
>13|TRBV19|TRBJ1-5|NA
ASSKGGASNQPQH
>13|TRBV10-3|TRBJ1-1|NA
AISRSGTVNTEAF